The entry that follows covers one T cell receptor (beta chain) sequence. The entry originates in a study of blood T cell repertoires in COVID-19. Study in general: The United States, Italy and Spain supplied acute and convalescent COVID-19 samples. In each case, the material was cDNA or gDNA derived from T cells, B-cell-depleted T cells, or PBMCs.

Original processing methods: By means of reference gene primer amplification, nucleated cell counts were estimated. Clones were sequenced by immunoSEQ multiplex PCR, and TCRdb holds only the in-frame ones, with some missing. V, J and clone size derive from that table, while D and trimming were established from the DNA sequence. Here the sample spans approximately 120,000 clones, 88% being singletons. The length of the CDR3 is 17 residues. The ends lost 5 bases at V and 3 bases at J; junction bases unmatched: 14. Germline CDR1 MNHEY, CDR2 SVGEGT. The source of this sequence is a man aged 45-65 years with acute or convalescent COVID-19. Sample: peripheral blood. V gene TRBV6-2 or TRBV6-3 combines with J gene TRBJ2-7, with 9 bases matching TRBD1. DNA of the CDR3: TGTGCCAGCAGTCAACTCCGCTCGACAGGGGGGGACTACGAGCAGTACTTC. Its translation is CASSQLRSTGGDYEQYF.